These T cell receptor beta chains were read from a single sample in a study of blood T cell repertoires in COVID-19. The assay was immunoSEQ multiplex PCR, and TCRdb's table has in-frame clones only and misses some. The table has 380,000 or so clones, about 90% seen once. Sequenced material: PBMCs or T cells enriched from blood (not recorded which). Receptors originate from a man younger than 40 who had recovered from COVID-19. The CDR3 runs from the conserved cysteine through the conserved F or W. The D gene is left open where the match is weak. Rows give clone size only sometimes, using once, few, many, or a class for an expanded clone.

V	D	size	J	CDR3	DNA
TRBV7-9	.	.	TRBJ1-2	CASSLSPIYGYTF	TGTGCCAGCAGCTTAAGCCCCATTTATGGCTACACCTTC
TRBV6-4	TRBD2	few	TRBJ2-3	CASSDLGLATDTQYF	TGTGCCAGCAGTGACCTGGGACTAGCGACAGATACGCAGTATTTT
TRBV4-2	.	.	TRBJ1-2	CASSQDSGPYGYTF	TGTGCCAGCAGCCAAGATTCGGGTCCTTATGGCTACACCTTC
TRBV6-5	TRBD1	.	TRBJ1-1	CASSQEGAAEAFF	TGTGCCAGCAGTCAGGAGGGGGCCGCTGAAGCTTTCTTT
TRBV28	.	.	TRBJ2-1	CASSPRVEQFF	TGTGCCAGCAGCCCCAGGGTCGAGCAGTTCTTC
TRBV6-5	.	.	TRBJ1-2	CASSTHFQGSGGYTF	TGTGCCAGCAGTACCCATTTTCAGGGGTCGGGCGGCTACACCTTC
TRBV11-2	TRBD1	.	TRBJ2-3	CASSPSPGTVHTQYF	TGTGCCAGCAGCCCGTCTCCCGGGACAGTCCATACGCAGTATTTT
TRBV9	TRBD2	.	TRBJ2-5	CASSVTSGGALGETQYF	TGTGCCAGCAGCGTGACTAGCGGGGGGGCCCTGGGGGAGACCCAGTACTTC
TRBV6-5	.	.	TRBJ1-1	CASRPLGLEAFF	TGTGCCAGCAGGCCCCTGGGACTTGAAGCTTTCTTT
TRBV7-9	TRBD1	.	TRBJ2-1	CASKKQGKDEQFF	TGTGCCAGCAAAAAACAGGGGAAGGATGAGCAGTTCTTC
TRBV18	.	once	TRBJ1-1	CASSPGLQGTEAFF	TGTGCCAGCTCACCAGGCCTTCAGGGCACTGAAGCTTTCTTT
TRBV30	.	.	TRBJ1-1	CAWSRQVNTEAFF	TGTGCCTGGAGTAGACAGGTTAACACTGAAGCTTTCTTT
TRBV6-5	TRBD1	.	TRBJ2-7	CASTWDRGGKQYF	TGTGCCAGCACCTGGGACAGGGGTGGCAAGCAGTACTTC
TRBV12-5	.	.	TRBJ2-1	CASALTRNSYNEQFF	TGTGCTAGTGCCCTAACGAGGAACTCCTACAATGAGCAGTTCTTC
TRBV7-9	TRBD1	.	TRBJ1-2	CASSLVPGQEGGYTF	TGTGCCAGCAGCTTGGTCCCCGGACAGGAGGGTGGCTACACCTTC
TRBV3-1/TRBV3-2	.	.	TRBJ1-2	CASSQDITNYGYTF	TGTGCCAGCAGCCAAGATATCACAAACTATGGCTACACCTTC
TRBV27	TRBD1	.	TRBJ1-2	CASSSGQGGGYTF	TGTGCCAGCAGTTCCGGACAGGGCGGAGGCTACACCTTC
TRBV7-2	TRBD1	.	TRBJ1-2	CASSFGTGVKDGYTF	TGTGCCAGCAGCTTTGGGACAGGGGTAAAGGATGGCTACACCTTC
TRBV11-2	.	few	TRBJ1-6	CASSPRVDNNSPLHF	TGTGCCAGCAGCCCCCGCGTAGACAATAATTCACCCCTCCACTTT
TRBV30	TRBD2	.	TRBJ2-3	CAWSLLAGSTDTQYF	TGTGCCTGGAGTCTGCTAGCGGGGAGCACAGATACGCAGTATTTT
TRBV5-1	.	.	TRBJ2-1	CASSNYNEQFF	TGCGCCAGCAGTAATTACAATGAGCAGTTCTTC
TRBV5-1	.	.	TRBJ2-1	CASSPGAGVYNEQFF	TGCGCCAGCAGCCCAGGGGCAGGGGTGTACAATGAGCAGTTCTTC
TRBV7-2	TRBD2	.	TRBJ2-3	CASSGLAGGGTQYF	TGTGCCAGCAGCGGACTAGCGGGGGGTGGTACGCAGTATTTT
TRBV2	.	.	TRBJ2-7	CASSVRRNTYEQYF	TGTGCCAGCAGTGTTAGGCGGAATACCTACGAGCAGTACTTC
TRBV18	.	.	TRBJ1-2	CASSLKNGPREVGYTF	TGTGCCAGCTCACTCAAAAACGGGCCCCGGGAAGTGGGCTACACCTTC
TRBV18	TRBD1	.	TRBJ2-7	CASSPMGQEYEQYF	TGTGCCAGCTCACCGATGGGACAGGAGTACGAGCAGTACTTC
TRBV7-2	TRBD1	.	TRBJ1-2	CASWPGTDYYGYTF	TGTGCCTCCTGGCCTGGGACAGATTACTATGGCTACACCTTC
TRBV19	TRBD1	.	TRBJ2-2	CASSISGTVNTGELFF	TGTGCCAGTAGTATTTCCGGGACAGTGAACACCGGGGAGCTGTTTTTT
TRBV6-6	.	.	TRBJ1-4	CASSGRGEKLFF	TGTGCCAGCAGTGGGCGGGGTGAAAAACTGTTTTTT
TRBV4-1	.	few	TRBJ1-5	CASSPPGFGNQPQHF	TGCGCCAGCAGCCCGCCGGGGTTTGGCAATCAGCCCCAGCATTTT
TRBV7-9	TRBD1	.	TRBJ1-3	CATAGTGSQLRGNTIYF	TGTGCCACAGCCGGGACAGGTTCCCAACTTAGAGGAAACACCATATATTTT
TRBV5-6	.	.	TRBJ2-7	CASSLQHRVFYEQYF	TGTGCCAGCAGCTTGCAGCACAGGGTCTTCTACGAGCAGTACTTC
TRBV6-5	.	.	TRBJ1-1	CASSHRDTEAFF	TGTGCCAGCAGCCACAGGGACACTGAAGCTTTCTTT
TRBV4-2	TRBD1	.	TRBJ1-6	CASSRDASGTGTSPLHF	TGTGCCAGCAGCCGGGACGCGTCCGGGACAGGGACTTCACCCCTCCACTTT
TRBV3-1/TRBV3-2	TRBD2	.	TRBJ2-7	CASSPSGGAGEQYF	TGTGCCAGCAGCCCGAGCGGGGGGGCAGGCGAGCAGTACTTC
TRBV5-4	TRBD1	.	TRBJ1-6	CASSTGTGEESPLHF	TGTGCCAGCAGCACCGGGACAGGGGAAGAATCACCCCTCCACTTT
TRBV18	.	.	TRBJ2-2	CASSPGLHRSGSGELFF	TGTGCCAGCTCACCAGGGCTCCATCGGTCAGGATCCGGGGAGCTGTTTTTT
TRBV25-1	TRBD1	.	TRBJ1-2	CASMTGGGYGYTF	TGTGCCAGCATGACAGGGGGCGGCTATGGCTACACCTTC
TRBV19	.	.	TRBJ2-2	CASSIGTTSYTGELFF	TGTGCCAGTAGTATAGGGACTACTTCGTACACCGGGGAGCTGTTTTTT
TRBV12-5	.	.	TRBJ2-3	CASGFGGTDTQYF	TGTGCTAGTGGTTTTGGAGGCACAGATACGCAGTATTTT
TRBV4-1	.	.	TRBJ2-7	CASSQLSSGQGRNEQYF	TGCGCCAGCAGCCAACTCTCTTCCGGGCAGGGGAGAAACGAGCAGTACTTC
TRBV27	TRBD1	.	TRBJ1-6	CASSLDRSGGLDNSPLHF	TGTGCCAGCAGTCTGGACAGGTCAGGGGGCTTGGATAATTCACCCCTCCACTTT
TRBV18	TRBD2	.	TRBJ2-1	CASSPPGLGWKNEQFF	TGTGCCAGCTCCCCGCCGGGACTAGGGTGGAAGAATGAGCAGTTCTTC
TRBV19	.	.	TRBJ1-4	CASSPTATNEKLFF	TGTGCCAGTAGTCCAACAGCAACTAATGAAAAACTGTTTTTT
TRBV19	TRBD1	.	TRBJ2-3	CASSIAGQGPDTQYF	TGTGCCAGTAGTATAGCAGGACAGGGGCCGGATACGCAGTATTTT
TRBV18	.	.	TRBJ2-1	CASSPPRVSSYNEQFF	TGTGCCAGCTCACCACCGAGGGTTAGCTCCTACAATGAGCAGTTCTTC
TRBV7-2	TRBD2	.	TRBJ2-5	CATPRASGGFGKTQYF	TGTGCCACCCCGCGGGCTAGCGGGGGCTTCGGGAAGACCCAGTACTTC
TRBV5-4	TRBD1	once	TRBJ2-1	CASSRTQGPLTYNEQFF	TGTGCCAGCAGCCGAACACAGGGGCCTTTAACCTACAATGAGCAGTTCTTC
TRBV4-3	.	.	TRBJ1-1	CASSRVQGSTEAFF	TGCGCCAGCAGCCGAGTACAGGGTAGCACTGAAGCTTTCTTT
TRBV6-5	.	.	TRBJ2-2	CASSWTAQSGELFF	TGTGCCAGCAGCTGGACAGCGCAAAGTGGGGAGCTGTTTTTT
TRBV10-2	.	.	TRBJ1-6	CASSEGGASSYNSPLHF	TGCGCCAGCAGTGAAGGAGGAGCGAGCTCCTATAATTCACCCCTCCACTTT
TRBV4-1	TRBD2	.	TRBJ2-5	CASSLFGLAGAETQYF	TGCGCCAGCAGCCTCTTCGGACTAGCGGGGGCAGAGACCCAGTACTTC
TRBV5-6	TRBD2	.	TRBJ2-4	CASSSQRGKDIQYF	TGTGCCAGCAGCTCCCAGCGGGGCAAGGACATTCAGTACTTC